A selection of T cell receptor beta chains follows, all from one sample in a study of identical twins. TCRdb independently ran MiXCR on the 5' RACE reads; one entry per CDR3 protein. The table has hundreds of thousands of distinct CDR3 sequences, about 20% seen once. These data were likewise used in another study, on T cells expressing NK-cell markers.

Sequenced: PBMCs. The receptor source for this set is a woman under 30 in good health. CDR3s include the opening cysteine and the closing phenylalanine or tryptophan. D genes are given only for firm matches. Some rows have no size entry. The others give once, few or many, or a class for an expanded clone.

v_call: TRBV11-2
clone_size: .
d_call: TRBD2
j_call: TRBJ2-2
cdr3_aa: CASSYSGGPQTGELFF
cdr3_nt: TGTGCCAGCAGCTATAGCGGGGGGCCCCAAACCGGGGAGCTGTTTTTT

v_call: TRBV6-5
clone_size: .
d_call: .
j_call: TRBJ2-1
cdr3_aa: CASSSEAGKQFF
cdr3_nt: TGTGCCAGCAGTTCCGAGGCCGGGAAGCAGTTCTTC

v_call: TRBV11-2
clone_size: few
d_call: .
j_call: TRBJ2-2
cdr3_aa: CASSHRTITGELFF
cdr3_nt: TGTGCCAGCAGCCACCGAACGATCACCGGGGAGCTGTTTTTT

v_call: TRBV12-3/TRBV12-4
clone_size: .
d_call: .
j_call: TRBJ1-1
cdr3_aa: CASSSRDPNTEAFF
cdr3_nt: TGTGCCAGCAGTTCCCGAGACCCGAACACTGAAGCTTTCTTT

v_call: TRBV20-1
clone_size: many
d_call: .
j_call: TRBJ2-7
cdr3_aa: CSASSQASYEQYF
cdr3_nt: TGCAGTGCTAGTAGTCAGGCCTCCTACGAGCAGTACTTC

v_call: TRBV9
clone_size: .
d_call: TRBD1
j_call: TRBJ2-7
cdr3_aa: CASSPYDRVYEQYF
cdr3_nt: TGTGCCAGCAGCCCCTATGACAGGGTCTACGAGCAGTACTTC

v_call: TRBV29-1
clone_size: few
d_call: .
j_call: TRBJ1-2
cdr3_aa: CSVQPYQNYGYTF
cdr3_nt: TGCAGCGTTCAGCCCTACCAAAACTATGGCTACACCTTC

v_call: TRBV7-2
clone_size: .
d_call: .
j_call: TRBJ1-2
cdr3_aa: CASSLAPQGGIGYTF
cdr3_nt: TGTGCCAGCAGCTTAGCCCCCCAAGGAGGCATTGGCTACACCTTC

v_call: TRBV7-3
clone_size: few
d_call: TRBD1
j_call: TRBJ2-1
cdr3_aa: CASSPPGQGSHEQFF
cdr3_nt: TGTGCCAGCAGCCCACCGGGACAGGGGAGCCATGAGCAGTTCTTC

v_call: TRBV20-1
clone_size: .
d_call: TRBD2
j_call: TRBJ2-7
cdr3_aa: CSARDLASGRENYEQYF
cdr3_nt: TGCAGTGCTAGAGATCTGGCTAGCGGGAGGGAAAACTACGAGCAGTACTTC

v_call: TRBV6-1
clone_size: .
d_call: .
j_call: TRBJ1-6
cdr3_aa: CASSPGGYNSPLHF
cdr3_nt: TGTGCCAGCAGCCCCGGGGGCTATAATTCACCCCTCCACTTT

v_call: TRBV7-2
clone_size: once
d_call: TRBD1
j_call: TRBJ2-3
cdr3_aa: CASSGRTGRDTQYF
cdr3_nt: TGTGCCAGCAGCGGGCGGACAGGGAGAGATACGCAGTATTTT

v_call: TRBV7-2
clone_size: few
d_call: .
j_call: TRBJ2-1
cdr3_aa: CASTLGLSSYNEQFF
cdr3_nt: TGTGCCAGCACCTTGGGTCTCAGCTCCTACAATGAGCAGTTCTTC

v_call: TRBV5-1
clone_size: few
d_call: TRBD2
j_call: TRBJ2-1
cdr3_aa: CASSPQRGARNEQFF
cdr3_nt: TGCGCCAGCAGCCCCCAGCGGGGGGCTAGGAATGAGCAGTTCTTC

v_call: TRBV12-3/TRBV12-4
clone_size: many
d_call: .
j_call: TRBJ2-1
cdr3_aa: CATLDGRFDNEQFF
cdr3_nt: TGTGCCACCCTCGATGGGAGGTTTGACAATGAGCAGTTCTTC

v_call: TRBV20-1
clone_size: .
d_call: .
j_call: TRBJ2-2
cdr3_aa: CSVPTPNTGELFF
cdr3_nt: TGCAGTGTCCCGACTCCGAACACCGGGGAGCTGTTTTTT

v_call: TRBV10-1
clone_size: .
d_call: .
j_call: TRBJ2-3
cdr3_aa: CASSNEGADTQYF
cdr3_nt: TGCGCCAGCAGTAATGAAGGGGCAGATACGCAGTATTTT

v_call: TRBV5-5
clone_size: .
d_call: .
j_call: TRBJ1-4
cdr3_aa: CASNLDSATNEKLFF
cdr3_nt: TGTGCCAGCAACCTTGACAGTGCAACTAATGAAAAACTGTTTTTT

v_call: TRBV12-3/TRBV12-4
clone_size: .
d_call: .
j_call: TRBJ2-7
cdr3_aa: CASSLSQSYEQYF
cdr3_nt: TGTGCCAGCAGTTTGTCCCAGTCCTACGAGCAGTACTTC

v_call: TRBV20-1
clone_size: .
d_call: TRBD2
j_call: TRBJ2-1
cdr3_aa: CSARLRLASGSINEQFF
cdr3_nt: TGCAGTGCTAGGCTACGACTCGCCAGCGGGAGCATAAATGAGCAGTTCTTC

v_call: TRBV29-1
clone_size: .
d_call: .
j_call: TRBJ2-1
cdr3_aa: CSGQLDEQFF
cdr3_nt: TGCAGCGGGCAGTTAGATGAGCAGTTCTTC

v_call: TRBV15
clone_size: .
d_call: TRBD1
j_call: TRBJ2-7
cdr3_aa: CATSRVGQGASYEQYF
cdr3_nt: TGTGCCACCAGCAGAGTAGGGCAGGGGGCGTCCTACGAGCAGTACTTC

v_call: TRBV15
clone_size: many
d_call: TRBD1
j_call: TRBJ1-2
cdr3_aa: CATSPTTGSYYGYTF
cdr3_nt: TGTGCCACCAGCCCTACGACAGGGTCTTACTATGGCTACACCTTC

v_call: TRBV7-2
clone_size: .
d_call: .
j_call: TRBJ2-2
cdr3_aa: CASSQPGPKLFF
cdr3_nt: TGTGCCAGCAGCCAGCCGGGTCCGAAGCTGTTTTTT

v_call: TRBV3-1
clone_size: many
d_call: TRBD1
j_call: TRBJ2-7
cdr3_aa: CASSQMRGRYF
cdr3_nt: TGTGCCAGCAGCCAAATGAGGGGGCGATACTTC

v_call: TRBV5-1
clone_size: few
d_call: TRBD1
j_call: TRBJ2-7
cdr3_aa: CASSHWTGKGEQYF
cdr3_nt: TGCGCCAGCAGCCACTGGACAGGGAAGGGCGAGCAGTACTTC

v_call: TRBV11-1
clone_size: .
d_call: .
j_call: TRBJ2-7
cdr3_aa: CAIASLIADQGLPGYEQYF
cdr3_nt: TGTGCCATAGCAAGTCTGATCGCCGATCAGGGCCTTCCGGGCTACGAGCAGTACTTC

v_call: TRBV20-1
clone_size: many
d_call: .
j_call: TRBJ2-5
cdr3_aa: CSAQLDRQTQYF
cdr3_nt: TGCAGTGCCCAACTTGACAGGCAGACCCAGTACTTC

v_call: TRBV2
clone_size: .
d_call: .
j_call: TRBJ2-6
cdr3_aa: CASSEVSSGANVLTF
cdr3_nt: TGTGCCAGCAGTGAGGTCTCCTCTGGGGCCAACGTCCTGACTTTC

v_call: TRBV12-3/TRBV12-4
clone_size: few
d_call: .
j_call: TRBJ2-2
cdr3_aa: CASSLRLKGELFF
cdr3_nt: TGTGCCAGCAGTTTACGGCTTAAGGGGGAGCTGTTTTTT

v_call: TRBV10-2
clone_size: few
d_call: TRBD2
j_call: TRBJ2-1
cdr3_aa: CASSEVPSGGAGSEQFF
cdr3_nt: TGCGCCAGCAGTGAGGTGCCTAGCGGGGGGGCCGGGAGTGAGCAGTTCTTC

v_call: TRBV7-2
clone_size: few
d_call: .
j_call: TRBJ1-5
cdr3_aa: CASSLVGNNQPQHF
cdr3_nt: TGTGCCAGCAGCTTAGTAGGCAACAATCAGCCCCAGCATTTT

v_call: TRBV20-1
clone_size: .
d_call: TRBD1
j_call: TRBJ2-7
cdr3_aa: CSASLTGVYEQYF
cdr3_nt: TGCAGTGCTTCCCTCACAGGGGTATACGAGCAGTACTTC

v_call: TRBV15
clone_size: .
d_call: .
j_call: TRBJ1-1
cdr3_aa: CATFVRSEAFF
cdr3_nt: TGTGCCACCTTCGTCAGGTCTGAAGCTTTCTTT

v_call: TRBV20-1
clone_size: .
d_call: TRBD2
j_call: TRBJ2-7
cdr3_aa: CSAAGTSGGHSYEQYF
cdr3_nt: TGCAGTGCTGCCGGGACTAGCGGGGGGCACTCCTACGAGCAGTACTTC

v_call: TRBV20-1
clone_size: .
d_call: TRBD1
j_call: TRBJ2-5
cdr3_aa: CSASTGGVETQYF
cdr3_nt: TGCAGTGCTAGTACAGGGGGCGTTGAGACCCAGTACTTC

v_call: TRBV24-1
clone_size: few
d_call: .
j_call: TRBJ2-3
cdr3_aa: CATSDQDPDTQYF
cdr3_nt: TGTGCCACCAGTGACCAGGACCCCGATACGCAGTATTTT

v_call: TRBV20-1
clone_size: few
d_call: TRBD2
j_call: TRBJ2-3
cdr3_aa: CSAGGGLYTDTQYF
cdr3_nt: TGCAGTGCTGGGGGGGGACTTTACACAGATACGCAGTATTTT

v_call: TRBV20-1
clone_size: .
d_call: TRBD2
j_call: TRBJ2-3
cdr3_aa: CSARETSGREYF
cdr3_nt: TGCAGTGCTAGAGAGACTAGCGGGAGGGAGTATTTT

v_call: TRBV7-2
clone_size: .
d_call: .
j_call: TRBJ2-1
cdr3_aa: CASSRFQGGGREQFF
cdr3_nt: TGTGCCAGCAGCCGATTCCAGGGGGGGGGCCGTGAGCAGTTCTTC

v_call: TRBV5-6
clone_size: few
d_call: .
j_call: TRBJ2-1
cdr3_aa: CASSLARTATYNEQFF
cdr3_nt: TGTGCCAGCAGTCTCGCTCGGACAGCCACCTACAATGAGCAGTTCTTC

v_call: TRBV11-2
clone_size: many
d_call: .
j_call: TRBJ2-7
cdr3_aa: CASRSSRGYEQYF
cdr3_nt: TGTGCCAGCAGATCGTCTAGGGGCTACGAGCAGTACTTC

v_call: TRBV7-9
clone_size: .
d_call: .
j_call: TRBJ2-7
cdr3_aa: CASSPIEAGKKFYEQYF
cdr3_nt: TGTGCCAGCAGCCCCATTGAGGCGGGGAAGAAGTTCTACGAGCAGTACTTC

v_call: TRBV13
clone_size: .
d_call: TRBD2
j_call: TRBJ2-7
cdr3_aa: CASSSPSSGVSYEQYF
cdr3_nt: TGTGCCAGCAGCTCCCCGTCTAGCGGGGTATCCTACGAGCAGTACTTC

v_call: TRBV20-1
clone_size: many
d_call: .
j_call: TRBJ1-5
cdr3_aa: CSARPSGGQPQHF
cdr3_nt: TGCAGTGCTAGACCCTCCGGAGGTCAGCCCCAGCATTTT

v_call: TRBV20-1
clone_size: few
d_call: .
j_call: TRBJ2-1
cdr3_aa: CSARLDFEQFF
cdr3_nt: TGCAGTGCAAGACTAGATTTTGAGCAGTTCTTC